This T cell receptor beta chain was identified in a study of tumor-infiltrating lymphocytes in oesophageal squamous cell carcinoma (TCRdb year 2016). CDR3 length: 14 amino acids, cysteine to phenylalanine. Left in the record is the CDR3 DNA by itself, 42 bases read in frame from the first base. Based on the germline V gene, the CDR1 and CDR2 sequences are SGHAT and FQNNGV. V gives up 5 bases and J gives up 14 bases, and the segment between their germline ends measures 23 bases. About this clonotype: Its antigen specificity is not known. The input lacks base qualities; no much larger clone sits a single base away.

The method behind the library was PCR. Sequencing relied on an Illumina HiSeq 2000. The public sequencing data were trimmed at Q25 with fastp and processed into clonotypes with MiXCR by TCRdb, which kept only in-frame beta chains. Rows with a matching CDR3 protein are joined into one entry that keeps the most common DNA and genes. The sample yields around 14,000 distinct CDR3 sequences; roughly 55% were counted once. The ten biggest clones cover roughly a fifth of the sample. This sequence uses TRBV11-2 and TRBJ2-3; the D element might be TRBD1 or TRBD2, as each aligns at 5 bases. The clonotype was recovered from a male donor with esophageal squamous cell carcinoma. The specimen was esophageal tumor tissue. For the CDR3, the sequence is CASSVQGYTGELYF. Here is the DNA: TGTGCCAGCAGCGTGCAGGGTTACACCGGGGAGCTGTATTTT.